This T cell receptor (beta chain) derives from a study of read filtering for tumor transcriptome and immune sequencing. From about 0.4 ug of RNA, a library with molecular barcoded alpha/delta and beta/gamma adaptors was made. TCRdb reanalysed the reads using MiXCR and keeps one entry per CDR3 protein. The table shows tens of thousands of distinct CDR3 sequences, with 20% to 25% occurring only once. The CDR3 extends over 16 amino acids. Germline loops: CDR1 LGHDT, CDR2 YNNKEL (reference sequence). V lost 0 bases and J lost 7, with 18 bases in between. This clonotype was seen only once. A much larger clone differs from this one at a single base, so this may be a read error.

The receptor comes from a donor aged 40 or older with multiple myeloma. The sample comprised a population of CD138-negative cells sorted from bone marrow. The V and J genes are TRBV3-1 and TRBJ1-1; D remains ambiguous. The CDR3 here is CASSQEARVGWIEAFF. CDR3 DNA: TGTGCCAGCAGCCAAGAGGCCCGTGTGGGGTGGATTGAAGCTTTCTTT.